Reported below is one TCR beta chain. The antigen it binds to is not known. No much larger clonotype is one base removed from it; base qualities were not supplied. The record originates from a study of blood T cell repertoires in COVID-19 (dated by TCRdb to about 2020). Turning to the overall study: The collaborator samples originated in the United States, Italy and Spain and spanned the acute and convalescent phases of COVID-19. The prospective study material was composed of cDNA or gDNA derived from T cells, B-cell-depleted T cells, or PBMCs. The dataset comprised deeply sampled blood TCRbeta repertoires from subjects exposed to, actively infected with, or recovered from COVID-19. A freely available public database, intended as a resource for researchers studying the immune response to SARS-CoV-2, is where the repertoires were released. Samples came from the ongoing ImmuneRACE study (first 160 participants) plus 1,254 subjects from 6 global collaborators. The sample metadata nearly always contained a de-identified subject ID, COVID-19 status, age in years and sex. Where HLA class I and class II types were available, the types were taken from metadata supplied by the sample provider, not from assay-based typing. Here is what the overall study found, with its caveats: The quantity of clinical and demographic metadata differed by source and by participant and was supplied without curation.

The immunoSEQ Assay, a bias-controlled multiplex PCR, was used to amplify TCRbeta CDR3 regions from genomic DNA. As for the authors' bioinformatics: Nucleated cell counts per sample were estimated from amplification of reference gene primers within the assay. To quantify the absolute abundance of each unique TCRbeta CDR3 rearrangement, sequence reads were collapsed and filtered. Productive Simpson clonality was computed per sample as the square root of Simpson's diversity index over productive rearrangements. The table was pulled from immuneACCESS by TCRdb, which kept in-frame rearrangements only. Such tables lose some clones; where checked, under half of the loss comes from unresolved V genes, and the rest has no known cause. From that table come the V and J calls and clone size; the DNA was used to work out D and trimming. This sample lists around 220,000 clones; roughly 84% were detected once. Around 20% of the sample belongs to the ten largest clones.

The collaborating institutions used their own protocols to collect whole blood in K2EDTA tubes. For TCRbeta analysis, collaborators shipped samples as frozen whole blood, isolated PBMCs, or DNA extracted from either of those sample types. The source of this sequence is a man aged 25 to 40 with active or convalescent COVID-19. The sample consisted of peripheral blood.

The CDR3 region: CASSSYLTSLYEQYF. The nucleotides read TGTGCCAGCAGCTCTTACCTGACTAGCCTTTACGAGCAGTACTTC. The chain is made from TRBV27 and TRBJ2-7, with TRBD2 matching 7 junction bases. V lost 6 bases and J lost 4 bases, and the count of bases not matched to a germline gene is 12. The CDR3 numbers 15 residues from cysteine through phenylalanine. The only DNA kept is the CDR3, 45 bases in frame from the first base. CDR1 and CDR2, per the germline V gene (reference sequence), are MNHEY and SMNVEV.